This T cell receptor (beta chain) was sequenced during a study of PD-L1 blockade in urothelial cancer. Using immunoSEQ multiplex PCR, the repertoire was profiled, and TCRdb retains in-frame clones only, with some absent. This sample has about 100,000 clones; about 89% occur once, and the top ten carry about 0.91%. Trimming pared 4 bases from V and 7 bases from J, leaving 16 bases between. The CDR3 runs 15 residues. Germline V gene sequence: CDR1 SGHAT, CDR2 FQNNGV. Source: PBMCs, taken around atezolizumab (anti-PD-L1) treatment. The chain recombines TRBV11-2 with TRBJ2-2; D gene unclear. The sequence was obtained from a woman of 80 years or more with urothelial cancer. DNA of the CDR3: TGTGCCAGCAGCTCGACCAGCGTTCTTTTCGGGGAGCTGTTTTTT. It is translated as CASSSTSVLFGELFF.